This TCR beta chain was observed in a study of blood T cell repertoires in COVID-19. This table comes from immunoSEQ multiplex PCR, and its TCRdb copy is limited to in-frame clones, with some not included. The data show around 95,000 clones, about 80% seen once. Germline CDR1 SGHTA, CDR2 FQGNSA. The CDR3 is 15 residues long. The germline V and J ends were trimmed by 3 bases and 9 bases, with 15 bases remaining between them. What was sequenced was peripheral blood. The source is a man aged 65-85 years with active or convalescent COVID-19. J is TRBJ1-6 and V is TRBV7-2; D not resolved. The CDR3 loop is CASSFQLPRSSPLHF. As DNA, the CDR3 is TGTGCCAGCAGCTTTCAACTTCCCCGTAGTTCACCCCTCCACTTT.